The 6 T cell receptor beta chains below were found in one sample sequenced in a study of long-term antiretroviral therapy in people with HIV. Runs used v3.0 of the immunoSEQ assay and were done at survey level. Profiled with immunoSEQ multiplex PCR; TCRdb holds only in-frame clones, not every one. The table lists around 40,000 clones, 86% of them singletons. Sample: unsorted PBMCs, taken just before starting antiretroviral therapy. The receptor set was obtained from a woman between 18 and 29 years old with HIV.

J is TRBJ1-2 and V is TRBV9, with D possibly matching TRBD1 (6 bases). Germline V gene lookup returns CDR1 SGDLS and CDR2 YYNGEE. The V end lost 3 bases, the J end lost 13 bases, and 13 bases lay between the germline ends. The CDR3 has 11 residues. The CDR3 coding sequence is TGTGCCAGCAGCGCTCCCCGGGACACCACCTTC. Translated, it gives CASSAPRDTTF.

The rearrangement uses TRBV6-1 and TRBJ1-1; D not resolved. There are 12 residues in the CDR3. V shed 7 bases and J shed 3 bases, with 9 bases lying between them. Germline lookup yields CDR1 MNHNS and CDR2 SASEGT. The CDR3 sequence: CASIWEYTEAFF. The DNA of the CDR3 is TGTGCCAGCATCTGGGAGTACACTGAAGCTTTCTTT.

This rearrangement joins TRBV28 to TRBJ2-2; TRBD2 agrees at 8 bases. Germline values: CDR1 MDHEN, CDR2 SYDVKM. The CDR3 is 15 residues long. After removal of 3 bases from V and 6 bases from J, the junction contained 6 bases not matched to a gene. CDR3 sequence reads: CASSFTGRASGELFF. CDR3 in DNA: TGTGCCAGCAGTTTTACCGGGAGGGCCTCCGGGGAGCTGTTTTTT. The whole variable domain, filled in from reference TRBV28 and TRBJ2-2, reads DVKVTQSSRYLVKRTGEKVFLECVQDMDHENMFWYRQDPGLGLRLIYFSYDVKMKEKGDIPEGYSVSREKKERFSLILESASTNQTSMYLCASSFTGRASGELFFGEGSRLTVL.

The CDR3 here is CASSPPRLNTEAFF. The DNA for the CDR3 is TGCGCCAGCAGCCCCCCCAGGCTGAACACTGAAGCTTTCTTT. This chain joins TRBV4-1 and TRBJ1-1, with D hard to call. This CDR3 contains 14 residues. Germline lookup yields CDR1 MGHRA and CDR2 YSYEKL. V gave up 4 bases and J gave up 0 bases, with 9 bases separating them.

V usage is TRBV7-3 and J usage is TRBJ2-2; 11 bases are a match to TRBD2. After removal of 4 bases from V and 4 bases from J, the junction contained 5 bases not matched to a gene. The CDR3 sequence is 16 residues long. Germline loops: CDR1 SGHTA, CDR2 FQGTGA. As DNA, the CDR3 is TGTGCCAGCAGCTCAACCGGGACTAGCGGCACCGGGGAGCTGTTTTTT. It specifies CASSSTGTSGTGELFF.

The rearrangement links TRBV5-6 to TRBJ1-2; no firm D call. The CDR3 covers 12 residues. Germline CDR1 and CDR2: SGHDT and YYEEEE. Between the trimmed V and J ends, which lost 4 bases and 2 bases, there was a span of 6 bases. Written as DNA, the CDR3 is TGTGCCAGCAGCCCGACAAACTATGGCTACACCTTC. Translation gives CASSPTNYGYTF. Full variable domain (rest looked up from reference TRBV5-6 and TRBJ1-2): DAGVTQSPTHLIKTRGQQVTLRCSPKSGHDTVSWYQQALGQGPQFIFQYYEEEERQRGNFPDRFSGHQFPNYSSELNVNALLLGDSALYLCASSPTNYGYTFGSGTRLTVV.